This T cell receptor (beta chain) is drawn from a study of T cell responses to AZD1222 COVID-19 vaccine. Germline-derived CDR1 and CDR2 are SGHRS and YFSETQ. There are 20 residues in the CDR3. V was pared by 2 bases and J by 2 bases, with 13 bases of the junction left unmatched. Profiled with immunoSEQ multiplex PCR; TCRdb holds only in-frame clones, not every one. This sample has about 140,000 clones; about 92% occur once, and the top ten carry around 2.3%. This clonotype was sampled from an adult in good health. The chain employs TRBV5-1 and TRBJ2-5; 15 bases map to TRBD2. The sample was peripheral blood, taken on day 0 of AZD1222 vaccination. CDR3 in DNA: TGCGCCAGCAGCTTTCGATCCGGGACTAGCGGGGGGACTGTACAAGAGACCCAGTACTTC. This translates into CASSFRSGTSGGTVQETQYF.